This entry concerns a single T cell receptor (beta chain). This sample stems from a study of cytomegalovirus exposure and HLA in healthy donors. Per the germline V gene, CDR1 is SGDLS and CDR2 is YYNGEE. Trimming removed 3 bases at V and 5 bases at J, with 12 bases between. The CDR3 runs to 14 residues. The PCR employed 60 Vbeta primers together with 13 Jbeta primers. Repertoires were generated with immunoSEQ multiplex PCR, while TCRdb's copy carries only in-frame clones and drops some. The repertoire includes roughly 290,000 clones, around nine tenths of them detected once, and roughly 2.1% sits in the top ten.

V gene TRBV9 combines with J gene TRBJ1-5, with D possibly being TRBD1 (6 bases). This TCR derives from a woman aged 18-29 years in good health and CMV-seronegative. Material: PBMCs. The CDR3 here is CASSGGGAHQPQHF. The CDR3 coding sequence is TGTGCCAGCAGCGGTGGGGGGGCCCATCAGCCCCAGCATTTT.